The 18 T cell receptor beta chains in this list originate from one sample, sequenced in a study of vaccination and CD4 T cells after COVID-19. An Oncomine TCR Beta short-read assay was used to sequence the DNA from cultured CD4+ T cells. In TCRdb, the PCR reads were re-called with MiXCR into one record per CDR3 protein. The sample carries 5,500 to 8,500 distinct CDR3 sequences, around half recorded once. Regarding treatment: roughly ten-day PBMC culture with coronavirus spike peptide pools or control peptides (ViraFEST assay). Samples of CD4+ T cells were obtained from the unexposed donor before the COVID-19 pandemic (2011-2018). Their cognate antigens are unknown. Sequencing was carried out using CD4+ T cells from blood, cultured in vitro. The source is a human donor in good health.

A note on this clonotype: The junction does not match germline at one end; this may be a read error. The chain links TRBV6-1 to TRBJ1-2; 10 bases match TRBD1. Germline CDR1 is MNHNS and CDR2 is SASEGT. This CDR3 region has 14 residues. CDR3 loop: CASSPLGTGAREAF. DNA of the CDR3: TGTGCCAGCAGCCCACTCGGGACAGGGGCTCGGGAGGCCTTC.

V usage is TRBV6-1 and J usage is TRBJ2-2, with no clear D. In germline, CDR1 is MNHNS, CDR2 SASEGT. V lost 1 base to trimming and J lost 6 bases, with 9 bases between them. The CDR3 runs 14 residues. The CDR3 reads CASSEEASSGELFF. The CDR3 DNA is TGTGCCAGCAGTGAAGAGGCCTCCTCCGGGGAGCTGTTTTTT.

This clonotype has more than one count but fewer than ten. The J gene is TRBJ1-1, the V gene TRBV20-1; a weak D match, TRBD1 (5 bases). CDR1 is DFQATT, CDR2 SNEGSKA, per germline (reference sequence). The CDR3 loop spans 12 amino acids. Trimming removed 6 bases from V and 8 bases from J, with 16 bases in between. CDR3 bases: TGCAGTGCCCTTAGAAGGGGTGCCGAAGCTTTCTTT. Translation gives CSALRRGAEAFF.

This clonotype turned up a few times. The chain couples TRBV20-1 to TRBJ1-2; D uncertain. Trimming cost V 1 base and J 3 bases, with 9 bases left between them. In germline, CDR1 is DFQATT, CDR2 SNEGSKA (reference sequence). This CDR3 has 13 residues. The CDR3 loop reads CSARAAGYYGYTF. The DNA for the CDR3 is TGCAGTGCTAGAGCTGCAGGCTACTATGGCTACACCTTC.

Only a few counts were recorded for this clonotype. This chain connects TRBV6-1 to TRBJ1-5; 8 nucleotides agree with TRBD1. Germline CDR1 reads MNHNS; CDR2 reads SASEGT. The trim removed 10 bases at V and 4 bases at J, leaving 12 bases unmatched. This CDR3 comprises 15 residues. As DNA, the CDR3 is TGTGCCACCTCCATTGGTACAGGGGGGAATCAGCCCCAGCATTTT. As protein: CATSIGTGGNQPQHF.

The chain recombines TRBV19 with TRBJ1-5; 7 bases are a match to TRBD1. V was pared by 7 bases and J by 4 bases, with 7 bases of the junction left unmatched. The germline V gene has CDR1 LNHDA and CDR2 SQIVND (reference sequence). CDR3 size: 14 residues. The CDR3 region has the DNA TGTGCCAGTACCCCGACAGGGTTTAATCAGCCCCAGCATTTT. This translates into CASTPTGFNQPQHF.

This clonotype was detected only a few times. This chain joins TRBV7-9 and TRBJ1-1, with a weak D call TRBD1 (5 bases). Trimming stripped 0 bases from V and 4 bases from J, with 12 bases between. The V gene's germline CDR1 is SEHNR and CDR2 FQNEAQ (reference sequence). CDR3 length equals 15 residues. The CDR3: CASSLAAVGATEAFF. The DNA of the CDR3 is TGTGCCAGCAGCTTAGCCGCCGTAGGGGCCACTGAAGCTTTCTTT.

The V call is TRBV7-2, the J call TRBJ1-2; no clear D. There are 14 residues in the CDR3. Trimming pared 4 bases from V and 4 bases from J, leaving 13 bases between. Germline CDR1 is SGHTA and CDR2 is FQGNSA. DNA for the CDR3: TGTGCCAGCAGCTCTTCGGGCGGGGTCTATGGCTACACCTTC. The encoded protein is CASSSSGGVYGYTF.

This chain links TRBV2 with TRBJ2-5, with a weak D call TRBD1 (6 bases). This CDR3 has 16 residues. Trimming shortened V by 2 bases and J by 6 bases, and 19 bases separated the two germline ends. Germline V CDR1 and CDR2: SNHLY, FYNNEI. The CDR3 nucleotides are TGTGCCAGCAGTGAATTTAGTTCGGAACAGGGAAAGACCCAGTACTTC. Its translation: CASSEFSSEQGKTQYF.

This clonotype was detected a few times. The CDR3 region has the DNA TGTGCCAGCACCCCCGGAGACAGGGGAGTTCAGCCCCAGCATTTT. Protein: CASTPGDRGVQPQHF. V is TRBV6-2 or TRBV6-3 and J is TRBJ1-5, with 8 bases fitting TRBD1. The CDR3 is made up of 15 amino acids. CDR1 and CDR2 (germline): MNHEY, SVGEGT. J was trimmed by 6 bases and V by 7 bases; bases with no gene match: 11.

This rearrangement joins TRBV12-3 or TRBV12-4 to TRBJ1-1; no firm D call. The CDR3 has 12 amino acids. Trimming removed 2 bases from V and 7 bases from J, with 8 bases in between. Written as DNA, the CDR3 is TGTGCCAGCAGTTTACAGGTCGGTGAAGCTTTCTTT. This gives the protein CASSLQVGEAFF.

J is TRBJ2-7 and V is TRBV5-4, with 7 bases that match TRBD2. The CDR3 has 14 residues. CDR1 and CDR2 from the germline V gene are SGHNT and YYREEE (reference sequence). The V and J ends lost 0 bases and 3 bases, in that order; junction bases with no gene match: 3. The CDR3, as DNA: TGTGCCAGCAGCTTGGGTTCGGGGGGCTACGAGCAGTACTTC. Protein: CASSLGSGGYEQYF.

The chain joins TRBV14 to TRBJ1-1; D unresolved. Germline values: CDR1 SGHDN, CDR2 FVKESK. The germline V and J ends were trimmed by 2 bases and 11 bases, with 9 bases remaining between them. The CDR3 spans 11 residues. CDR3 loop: CASSQTGGAFF. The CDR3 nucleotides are TGTGCCAGCAGCCAAACGGGAGGGGCTTTCTTT.

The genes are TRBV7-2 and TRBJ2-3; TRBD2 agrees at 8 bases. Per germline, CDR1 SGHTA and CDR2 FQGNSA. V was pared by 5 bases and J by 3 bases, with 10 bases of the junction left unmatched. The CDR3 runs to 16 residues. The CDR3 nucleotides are TGTGCCAGCAGCCTCTGGGGCGGGGGGTGGACAGATACGCAGTATTTT. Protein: CASSLWGGGWTDTQYF. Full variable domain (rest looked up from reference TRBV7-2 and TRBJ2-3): GAGVSQSPSNKVTEKGKDVELRCDPISGHTALYWYRQSLGQGLEFLIYFQGNSAPDKSGLPSDRFSAERTGGSVSTLTIQRTQQEDSAVYLCASSLWGGGWTDTQYFGPGTRLTVL.

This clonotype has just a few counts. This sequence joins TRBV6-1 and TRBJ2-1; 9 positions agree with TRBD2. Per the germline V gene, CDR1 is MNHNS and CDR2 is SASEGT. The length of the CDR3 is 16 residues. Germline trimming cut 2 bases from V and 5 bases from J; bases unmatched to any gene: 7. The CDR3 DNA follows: TGTGCCAGCAGTGAACGGGTAGCGGGGGCCCACAATGAGCAGTTCTTC. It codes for CASSERVAGAHNEQFF.

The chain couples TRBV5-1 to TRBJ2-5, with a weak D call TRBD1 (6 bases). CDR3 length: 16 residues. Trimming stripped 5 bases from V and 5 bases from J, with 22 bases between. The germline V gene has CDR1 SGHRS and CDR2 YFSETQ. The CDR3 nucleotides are TGCGCCAGCAGTCGTCTCGGGCAGGGGATGGGGGAGACCCAGTACTTC. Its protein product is CASSRLGQGMGETQYF.

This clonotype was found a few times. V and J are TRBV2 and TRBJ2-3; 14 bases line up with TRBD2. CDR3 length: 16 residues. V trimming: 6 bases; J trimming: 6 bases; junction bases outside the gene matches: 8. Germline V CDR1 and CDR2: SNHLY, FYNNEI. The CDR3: CASRRTSGGTGDTQYF. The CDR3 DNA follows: TGTGCCAGCAGGAGGACTAGCGGGGGGACGGGGGATACGCAGTATTTT. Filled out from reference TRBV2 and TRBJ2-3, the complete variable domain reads EPEVTQTPSHQVTQMGQEVILRCVPISNHLYFYWYRQILGQKVEFLVSFYNNEISEKSEIFDDQFSVERPDGSNFTLKIRSTKLEDSAMYFCASRRTSGGTGDTQYFGPGTRLTVL.

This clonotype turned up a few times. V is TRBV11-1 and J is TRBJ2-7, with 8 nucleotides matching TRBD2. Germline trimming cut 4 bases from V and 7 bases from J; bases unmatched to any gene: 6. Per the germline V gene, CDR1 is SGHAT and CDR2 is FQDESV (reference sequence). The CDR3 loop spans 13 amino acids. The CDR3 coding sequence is TGTGCCAGCAGCTCGGGACTAGTTCGGGAGCAGTACTTC. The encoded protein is CASSSGLVREQYF.